The 5 T cell receptor beta chains in this list originate from one sample, sequenced in a study of T cells in Graves' hyperthyroidism and ophthalmopathy. Amplification of TCR beta CDR3 regions used RNA as the template. In the first-round RT-PCR of the TCR CDR3, the HTBI primer set was used. MiXCR, run by TCRdb on the multiplex PCR reads, gives a single entry per CDR3 protein. Here the sample spans about 600,000 distinct CDR3 sequences, 14% being singletons. The sequencing sample was made of blood. These receptors came from a woman aged 45-65 years with Graves' ophthalmopathy.

The sample holds many counts of this clonotype. This sequence joins TRBV6-2 or TRBV6-3 and TRBJ2-1; tentative D call: TRBD2 (7 bases). The CDR3 spans 16 residues. V was trimmed by 8 bases and J by 5 bases, leaving 22 bases between them. Germline CDR1 reads MNHEY; CDR2 reads SVGEGT. The CDR3 here is CASVPSGGLINNEQFF. Here the CDR3 DNA reads TGTGCCAGCGTCCCTTCCGGGGGGCTAATTAACAATGAGCAGTTCTTC.

This clonotype occurred a few times. This CDR3 reads CASSWGLASVGELFF. The CDR3 region has the DNA TGTGCCAGCAGTTGGGGACTAGCGTCGGTCGGGGAGCTGTTTTTT. This chain connects TRBV12-3 or TRBV12-4 to TRBJ2-2; TRBD2 aligns across 10 bases. The junction had 6 bases not matched to a gene; V was cut back by 4 bases and J by 7 bases. The length of the CDR3 is 15 residues.

This clonotype was seen at least ten times. This chain connects TRBV5-5 to TRBJ2-7, with TRBD2 identical over 8 bases. Germline CDR1 reads SGHKS; CDR2 reads YYEKEE (reference sequence). The CDR3 has 15 residues. V lost 2 bases and J lost 3; bases outside the gene matches: 7. Here the CDR3 DNA reads TGTGCCAGCAGCTTAAATAGCGGGACAATCTACGAGCAGTACTTC. This gives the protein CASSLNSGTIYEQYF.

This chain uses TRBV5-1 with TRBJ2-7, with a weak D call TRBD2 (6 bases). The length of the CDR3 is 14 residues. Trimming took off 1 base at V and 3 bases at J, with 11 bases between the two ends. Germline V gene lookup returns CDR1 SGHRS and CDR2 YFSETQ. CDR3 sequence (DNA): TGCGCCAGCAGCTTGTGGGCGGGGATCTACGAGCAGTACTTC. As protein: CASSLWAGIYEQYF.

This sequence joins TRBV6-1 and TRBJ2-3; D possibly corresponds to TRBD2 (5 bases). Trimming stripped 1 base from V and 0 bases from J, with 11 bases between. This CDR3 contains 16 residues. Germline CDR1 reads MNHNS; CDR2 reads SASEGT. CDR3 loop: CASSEVTGSSTDTQYF. The CDR3 coding sequence is TGTGCCAGCAGTGAAGTAACGGGGTCTAGCACAGATACGCAGTATTTT.